The T cell receptor (beta chain) under discussion was sequenced for a study of OX40 agonist ivuxolimab in advanced cancers. Study summary: At approximately 83% male, the cohort had a mean age of 60 years, ranging from about 23 to 80.

The data were produced by immunoSEQ multiplex PCR, yet TCRdb's version contains in-frame clones alone and is incomplete. The sample has about 62,000 clones; 85% are singletons. The CDR3 length is 15 residues. Germline V gives CDR1 KGHSH, CDR2 LQKENI. V dropped 4 bases and J dropped 1; count of bases not matched to a gene: 6. The chain combines TRBV18 with TRBJ2-5; TRBD1 aligns across 7 bases. The sequencing here drew on CD4+ or CD8+ T cells sorted from blood, taken in a trial of the OX40 agonist ivuxolimab. The TCR comes from an adult with an advanced solid tumor such as melanoma, head and neck, liver or kidney cancer. CDR3 loop: CASSLRDRAQETQYF. The CDR3 coding sequence is TGTGCCAGCTCACTTAGGGACAGAGCCCAAGAGACCCAGTACTTC.